These 8 T cell receptor beta chains came from one sample sequenced in a study of blood T cells in healthy people across ages. Together with a sample-barcoded 5' primer, a J-beta primer mix was included in a second PCR lasting about 7 to 12 cycles. In TCRdb, the 5' RACE reads were re-called with MiXCR into one record per CDR3 protein. Here the sample spans more than 750,000 distinct CDR3 sequences, about 28% being singletons. These data are also associated with another study on T cells of mothers and their children.

The specimen was blood. These receptors came from a middle-aged woman in good health.

In regard to this clonotype: One end of the junction varies from germline; a read error may be responsible. The V call is TRBV7-2, the J call TRBJ2-5, with D perhaps given as TRBD1 or TRBD2 (6 bases each). CDR1 SGHTA and CDR2 FQGNSA come from the germline V gene. The CDR3 has 14 residues. The CDR3 nucleotides are TGTGCCAGCAGTCAAGGTCGGGGGCAAGGGACCCAGTACTTC. Translated: CASSQGRGQGTQYF.

The chain is built from TRBV19 and TRBJ1-2, with a tentative D call TRBD1 (6 bases). The CDR3 runs 12 residues. V dropped 6 bases and J dropped 6 bases, with 11 bases sitting between them. The V gene's germline CDR1 is LNHDA and CDR2 SQIVND (reference sequence). Here the CDR3 reads CASSLDSDGYTF. The CDR3 nucleotides are TGTGCCAGTAGCCTGGACAGTGATGGCTACACCTTC.

This clonotype was seen repeatedly, ten times or more. The V call is TRBV6-1, the J call TRBJ1-1; D may be TRBD1 (5 bases). The CDR3 runs to 14 residues. V was pared by 4 bases and J by 0 bases, with 9 bases between. Germline loops: CDR1 MNHNS, CDR2 SASEGT. CDR3 sequence (DNA): TGTGCCAGCAGTGGGGAGACAGTGAACACTGAAGCTTTCTTT. Its protein product is CASSGETVNTEAFF.

This clonotype was detected a few times. The chain combines TRBV28 with TRBJ2-3, with 13 positions matching TRBD2. The CDR3 has 16 residues. V lost 4 bases and J lost 3; bases outside the gene matches: 4. Germline CDR1 reads MDHEN; CDR2 reads SYDVKM. The CDR3: CASSSALAGGTDTQYF. As DNA, the CDR3 is TGTGCCAGCAGTTCCGCACTAGCGGGGGGGACAGATACGCAGTATTTT.

CDR3 nucleotides: TGTGCCAGCAGTGAGGAACTAGCTGAGACCCAGTACTTC. Translation gives CASSEELAETQYF. The chain joins TRBV2 to TRBJ2-5; TRBD2 might be the D (6 bases). The ends were cut back, 3 bases at V and 5 bases at J, with 10 bases in the middle. Per the germline V gene, CDR1 is SNHLY and CDR2 is FYNNEI. The CDR3 covers 13 residues.

Only a few counts were recorded for this clonotype. The chain combines TRBV28 with TRBJ2-7; D is ambiguous. Germline V CDR1 and CDR2: MDHEN, SYDVKM. V was shortened by 5 bases and J by 1 base, with 6 bases between the two germline ends. The CDR3 runs to 12 residues. The CDR3 nucleotides are TGTGCCAGCAGTGTTTGGTCCTACGAGCAGTACTTC. Protein: CASSVWSYEQYF. Complete variable domain (other parts from reference TRBV28 and TRBJ2-7): DVKVTQSSRYLVKRTGEKVFLECVQDMDHENMFWYRQDPGLGLRLIYFSYDVKMKEKGDIPEGYSVSREKKERFSLILESASTNQTSMYLCASSVWSYEQYFGPGTRLTVT.

This clonotype has only a few counts. This chain links TRBV12-5 with TRBJ1-1; D not certain. Germline V CDR1 and CDR2: LGHNT, FRNRAP. This CDR3 has 15 residues. V lost 5 bases, J lost 1 base, and 14 bases lay in between. The CDR3 here is CASGGFRFPNTEAFF. In DNA form, the CDR3 reads TGTGCTAGTGGTGGATTCAGATTCCCGAACACTGAAGCTTTCTTT.

The chain carries TRBV11-2 and TRBJ2-7; no clear D gene. The CDR3 loop spans 12 amino acids. Trimming pared 5 bases from V and 6 bases from J, leaving 11 bases between. Germline V gene lookup returns CDR1 SGHAT and CDR2 FQNNGV. The CDR3 here is CASSARVAEQYF. CDR3 coding DNA: TGTGCCAGCAGCGCTAGGGTTGCCGAGCAGTACTTC.